Presented here are 27 T cell receptor beta chains from one specimen sequenced in a study. MiXCR, applied by TCRdb to the RT-PCR reads, yields one record per CDR3 protein. This sample yields approximately 720,000 distinct CDR3 sequences, of which 12% to 15% are seen a single time; roughly 3.9% belongs to the top ten. Source material: memory CD4+ T cells from blood. These receptors were taken from a female donor in good health, serving as a healthy control.

This clonotype was observed at least ten times. This chain connects TRBV5-6 to TRBJ2-3; TRBD2 agrees at 12 bases. V trimming: 0 bases; J trimming: 11 bases; junction bases outside the gene matches: 10. This CDR3 contains 16 residues. Germline lookup yields CDR1 SGHDT and CDR2 YYEEEE. The CDR3 protein is CASSLGGLAGGNGQYF. In DNA, the CDR3 is TGTGCCAGCAGCTTGGGGGGCCTAGCGGGGGGGAATGGGCAGTATTTT.

The chain recombines TRBV6-2 or TRBV6-3 with TRBJ2-3; 7 bases match TRBD2. The length of the CDR3 is 14 residues. The J segment lost 0 bases and the V segment lost 8 bases, leaving 5 bases of the junction unmatched. The germline CDR1 and CDR2 sequences are MNHEY and SVGEGT. CDR3 protein: CASWRESSTDTQYF. DNA for the CDR3: TGTGCCAGCTGGCGGGAGAGTAGCACAGATACGCAGTATTTT.

V usage is TRBV29-1 and J usage is TRBJ1-1, with a weak D call TRBD1 (5 bases). Germline lookup yields CDR1 SQVTM and CDR2 ANQGSEA. V was clipped by 7 bases and J by 5 bases, with 20 bases between them. This CDR3 comprises 14 residues. The CDR3 region has the DNA TGCAGCGCCTGCGAGGGGTCCCTGGGGACTGAAGCTTTCTTT. Residues: CSACEGSLGTEAFF.

This clonotype was counted only a few times. The rearrangement uses TRBV7-9 and TRBJ2-1; 15 bases map to TRBD2. V lost 4 bases to trimming and J lost 4 bases; unmatched junction nucleotides: 8. The CDR3 is made up of 18 amino acids. Germline V gene lookup returns CDR1 SEHNR and CDR2 FQNEAQ (reference sequence). This CDR3 is CASSSRTSGRAAYNEQFF. The DNA of the CDR3 is TGTGCCAGCAGCTCCAGGACTAGCGGGAGGGCCGCATACAATGAGCAGTTCTTC. Full variable domain (remainder filled in from reference TRBV7-9 and TRBJ2-1): DTGVSQNPRHKITKRGQNVTFRCDPISEHNRLYWYRQTLGQGPEFLTYFQNEAQLEKSRLLSDRFSAERPKGSFSTLEIQRTEQGDSAMYLCASSSRTSGRAAYNEQFFGPGTRLTVL.

In its sample, this clonotype was seen a few times. V and J are TRBV5-1 and TRBJ2-1; D is ambiguous. V dropped 4 bases and J dropped 0 bases, with 11 bases sitting between them. Germline V gene lookup returns CDR1 SGHRS and CDR2 YFSETQ. The CDR3 has 15 residues. CDR3 DNA: TGCGCCAGCAGCACCACAGACTTCTCCTACAATGAGCAGTTCTTC. Its translation: CASSTTDFSYNEQFF.

This sequence joins TRBV7-9 and TRBJ2-7; TRBD2 is a possible D gene (5 bases). V was pared by 3 bases and J by 5 bases, with 14 bases between. Germline V gene sequence: CDR1 SEHNR, CDR2 FQNEAQ (reference sequence). The CDR3 runs to 14 residues. CDR3 in amino acids: CASSLGREWNEQYF. Here the CDR3 DNA reads TGTGCCAGCAGCTTGGGAAGGGAGTGGAACGAGCAGTACTTC.

The gene calls are TRBV4-2 and TRBJ2-1; TRBD1 aligns across 8 bases. Germline V gene sequence: CDR1 LGHNA, CDR2 YNFKEQ. This CDR3 comprises 19 residues. Trimming cost V 3 bases and J 1 base; bases outside gene matches: 14. The CDR3 DNA sequence: TGTGCCAGCAGCCATGATCCAGGGGGCATCGCCAGGTCCTACAATGAGCAGTTCTTC. Encoded protein: CASSHDPGGIARSYNEQFF.

This clonotype was observed a few times. The chain combines TRBV20-1 with TRBJ2-7; 13 positions agree with TRBD2. The CDR3 covers 18 residues. CDR1 is DFQATT, CDR2 SNEGSKA, per germline (reference sequence). The V gene end was trimmed by 2 bases and the J gene end by 4 bases; junction bases not matched to a gene: 14. The DNA for the CDR3 is TGCAGTGCTAGAATACAAATGGGGACTAGCGGGACTCTTTACGAGCAGTACTTC. This sequence encodes CSARIQMGTSGTLYEQYF.

The chain's CDR3 is CASSQEQYYGYTF. In nucleotides, the CDR3 is TGCGCCAGCAGCCAAGAACAGTACTATGGCTACACCTTC. The chain links TRBV4-1 to TRBJ1-2; D not resolved. This CDR3 spans 13 amino acids. Germline CDR1 is MGHRA and CDR2 is YSYEKL. Trimming removed 0 bases from V and 3 bases from J, with 5 bases in between.

CDR3 nucleotides: TGTGCCAGCAGCGACGGACAGGTCAATCAGCCCCAGCATTTT. Translating it yields CASSDGQVNQPQHF. V gene TRBV9 combines with J gene TRBJ1-5; 7 bases are a match to TRBD1. Looked up from germline, CDR1 is SGDLS and CDR2 is YYNGEE. Unmatched junction bases numbered 3, after V lost 3 bases and J lost 3 bases. The CDR3 covers 14 residues.

The V call is TRBV25-1, the J call TRBJ1-4; D may be TRBD1 (5 bases). V lost 5 bases to trimming and J lost 4 bases, with 14 bases between them. The germline V gene encodes CDR1 MGHDK and CDR2 SYGVNS. The CDR3 runs to 15 residues. CDR3 DNA: TGTGCCAGCAGTCCTCTCTTCGGGGGTAATGAAAAACTGTTTTTT. Its translation: CASSPLFGGNEKLFF.

The J gene is TRBJ1-5, the V gene TRBV5-6, with unresolved D. This CDR3 has 15 residues. From germline, CDR1 is SGHDT and CDR2 YYEEEE. Trimming removed 4 bases from V and 4 bases from J, with 15 bases in between. CDR3 residues: CASSRNGRKNQPQHF. The CDR3, as DNA: TGTGCCAGCAGCAGGAATGGGCGGAAAAATCAGCCCCAGCATTTT.

Details on this clonotype: One junction end does not reproduce the germline sequence, and a read error may be involved. This chain joins TRBV3-1 and TRBJ2-1; tentatively, D is TRBD2 (7 bases). CDR1 and CDR2 from the germline V gene are LGHDT and YNNKEL (reference sequence). The CDR3 is 15 amino acids. The CDR3 DNA reads TGTGTCAGCAGCCAGCCCGTGGGGGAGGGGGACCCCAAGGTCTTC. Residues: CVSSQPVGEGDPKVF.

There are many counts of this clonotype. The chain carries TRBV7-9 and TRBJ2-1, with 11 bases identical to TRBD2. J gave up 9 bases and V 8 bases, and 6 bases lay outside the gene matches. The CDR3 contains 13 residues. Germline V gene data show CDR1 as SEHNR and CDR2 as FQNEAQ (reference sequence). CDR3 in amino acids: CASGGLAVREQFF. The CDR3 DNA follows: TGTGCCAGCGGGGGACTAGCGGTTCGTGAGCAGTTCTTC.

This chain links TRBV5-1 with TRBJ2-1, with D possibly being TRBD1 (6 bases). V was trimmed by 6 bases and J by 2 bases, leaving 18 bases between them. This CDR3 has 16 residues. Germline V gives CDR1 SGHRS, CDR2 YFSETQ. CDR3 region: CASTDRTYRAYNEQFF. The CDR3 bases are TGCGCCAGCACAGACAGGACCTATCGGGCCTACAATGAGCAGTTCTTC. Filled out from reference TRBV5-1 and TRBJ2-1, the complete variable domain reads KAGVTQTPRYLIKTRGQQVTLSCSPISGHRSVSWYQQTPGQGLQFLFEYFSETQRNKGNFPGRFSGRQFSNSRSEMNVSTLELGDSALYLCASTDRTYRAYNEQFFGPGTRLTVL.

This clonotype was seen many times. The rearrangement uses TRBV3-1 and TRBJ2-1; D possibly matches TRBD1 or TRBD2 (5 bases each). V was trimmed by 0 bases and J by 4 bases, leaving 16 bases between them. This CDR3 comprises 17 residues. The germline V gene has CDR1 LGHDT and CDR2 YNNKEL (reference sequence). This CDR3 reads CASSQDLWGSSYNEQFF. The CDR3 coding sequence is TGTGCCAGCAGCCAAGATCTATGGGGGAGTTCGTACAATGAGCAGTTCTTC.

This clonotype has a handful of counts. This chain links TRBV20-1 with TRBJ2-7, with 10 bases matching TRBD2. Germline trimming cut 5 bases from V and 3 bases from J; bases unmatched to any gene: 7. The CDR3 loop spans 14 amino acids. CDR1 is DFQATT and CDR2 is SNEGSKA in the germline V gene (reference sequence). The CDR3 here is CSASKAGGIYEQYF. CDR3 DNA: TGCAGTGCTTCTAAAGCGGGAGGGATCTACGAGCAGTACTTC.

V and J are TRBV20-1 and TRBJ1-1; D call uncertain. Germline V lookup: CDR1 DFQATT, CDR2 SNEGSKA (reference sequence). This CDR3 is 14 amino acids long. V was shortened by 0 bases and J by 2 bases, with 10 bases between the two germline ends. The CDR3 DNA reads TGCAGTGCTAGAGATATAAACCTAAACACTGAAGCTTTCTTT. Its translation is CSARDINLNTEAFF.

The CDR3 DNA follows: TGTGCCAGCAGCTTGAATGGGGTAACCGGGGAGCTGTTTTTT. This codes for CASSLNGVTGELFF. V usage is TRBV5-4 and J usage is TRBJ2-2; D unclear. The V end was cut by 1 base, the J end by 5 bases, with 9 bases between. The CDR3 spans 14 residues. Germline CDR1 is SGHNT and CDR2 is YYREEE (reference sequence).

V and J are TRBV18 and TRBJ2-6; no reliable D call. V was pared by 2 bases and J by 0 bases, with 11 bases between. The germline V gene encodes CDR1 KGHSH and CDR2 LQKENI. The length of the CDR3 is 17 residues. Here the CDR3 reads CASSPGSPNSGANVLTF. In nucleotides, the CDR3 is TGTGCCAGCTCACCAGGGTCCCCTAACTCTGGGGCCAACGTCCTGACTTTC.

This clonotype was counted a single time. The V gene is TRBV5-4, the J gene TRBJ2-1; TRBD1 matches at 11 bases. CDR3 length: 15 residues. In germline, CDR1 is SGHNT, CDR2 YYREEE (reference sequence). The J segment lost 6 bases and the V segment lost 0 bases, leaving 2 bases of the junction unmatched. The DNA of the CDR3 is TGTGCCAGCAGCTTGGCGGGACAGGGGGGCAATGAGCAGTTCTTC. As protein: CASSLAGQGGNEQFF.

The chain uses TRBV5-1 and TRBJ2-7; D unresolved. Germline V gives CDR1 SGHRS, CDR2 YFSETQ. Trimming removed 4 bases at V and 7 bases at J, with 12 bases between. CDR3 size: 12 residues. CDR3 bases: TGCGCCAGCAGCACTGATGGGCGGGAGCAGTACTTC. It translates to CASSTDGREQYF.

This clonotype was counted a few times. This chain uses TRBV20-1 with TRBJ2-1; TRBD2 matches at 7 bases. Germline values: CDR1 DFQATT, CDR2 SNEGSKA (reference sequence). With V trimmed by 3 bases and J by 15 bases, 11 bases remained unmatched. The CDR3 consists of 12 residues. The DNA of the CDR3 is TGCAGTGCTAGGGGGGGGGAGGTTGAAGCGTTCTTC. It is translated as CSARGGEVEAFF.

There are many counts of this clonotype. The CDR3, as DNA: TGCAGTGCCCGGAGACTCTACACAGATACGCAGTATTTT. Its protein is CSARRLYTDTQYF. The V and J genes are TRBV20-1 and TRBJ2-3, with unresolved D. The CDR3 runs to 13 residues. V was cut by 6 bases and J by 2 bases, with 12 bases left in between. CDR1 and CDR2 (germline): DFQATT, SNEGSKA (reference sequence).

This clonotype was recorded a few times. The chain couples TRBV20-1 to TRBJ1-2, with no clear D. Germline V gives CDR1 DFQATT, CDR2 SNEGSKA (reference sequence). The V and J ends lost 0 bases and 7 bases respectively, with 15 bases between them. This CDR3 has 14 residues. In nucleotides, the CDR3 is TGCAGTGCTAGAGATTTTTCCCCGGGCGGTGGCTACACCTTC. Protein sequence: CSARDFSPGGGYTF.

There are a few counts of this clonotype. The rearrangement joins TRBV9 to TRBJ1-6; D unclear. Germline CDR1 and CDR2: SGDLS and YYNGEE. Deletions cut 0 bases from V and 4 bases from J, with 8 bases between. The CDR3 is 15 residues long. In DNA, the CDR3 is TGTGCCAGCAGCGTAGCTCCAGTTTATAATTCACCCCTCCACTTT. Protein sequence: CASSVAPVYNSPLHF.

This clonotype came up a few times. The chain recombines TRBV7-9 with TRBJ2-2; D is ambiguous. Germline lookup yields CDR1 SEHNR and CDR2 FQNEAQ (reference sequence). V shed 0 bases and J shed 5 bases, with 16 bases lying between them. The CDR3 extends over 17 amino acids. The CDR3 protein is CASSLAVGRGWTGELFF. CDR3 in DNA: TGTGCCAGCAGCTTAGCGGTGGGCCGAGGTTGGACCGGGGAGCTGTTTTTT.